One and the same sample provided the 12 T cell receptor beta chains below, sequenced in a study of T cell responses to AZD1222 COVID-19 vaccine. The assay was immunoSEQ multiplex PCR, and TCRdb's table has in-frame clones only and misses some. The profile covers approximately 60,000 clones, with 70% to 90% appearing a single time and over 15% taken by the ten largest. The material sequenced was peripheral blood, taken on day 0 of AZD1222 vaccination. The receptor source for this set is an adult in good health.

The chain has TRBV6-4 and TRBJ1-4; unclear D gene. Looked up from germline, CDR1 is MRHNA and CDR2 is SNTAGT. CDR3 length: 13 amino acids. V gave up 11 bases and J gave up 8 bases, with 18 bases separating them. The CDR3 coding sequence is TGTGCCCCCTACGGCGGGTATGGCGAAAAACTGTTTTTT. Translation: CAPYGGYGEKLFF.

The rearrangement uses TRBV15 and TRBJ2-7, with no clear D. Germline values: CDR1 LNHNV, CDR2 YYDKDF (reference sequence). The CDR3 contains 15 residues. V was cut by 1 base and J by 3 bases, with 13 bases left in between. The CDR3 nucleotides are TGTGCCACCAGCAGAGGGGGTAAGGGTGGCTACGAGCAGTACTTC. Residues: CATSRGGKGGYEQYF. Looking up the rest from reference TRBV15 and TRBJ2-7 gives the full variable domain: DAMVIQNPRYQVTQFGKPVTLSCSQTLNHNVMYWYQQKSSQAPKLLFHYYDKDFNNEADTPDNFQSRRPNTSFCFLDIRSPGLGDTAMYLCATSRGGKGGYEQYFGPGTRLTVT.

This clone was observed a few times. The genes are TRBV5-6 and TRBJ1-2; D is unclear. The germline V gene encodes CDR1 SGHDT and CDR2 YYEEEE. The CDR3 is made up of 12 amino acids. V shed 0 bases and J shed 5 bases, with 5 bases lying between them. The CDR3 is CASSLGQYGYTF. CDR3 nucleotide sequence: TGTGCCAGCAGCTTGGGACAATATGGCTACACCTTC.

The chain recombines TRBV10-3 with TRBJ2-5, with 8 bases that match TRBD2. The CDR3 is 15 residues long. Germline trimming cut 2 bases from V and 4 bases from J; bases unmatched to any gene: 6. Looked up from germline, CDR1 is ENHRY and CDR2 is SYGVKD. The CDR3 spells CAISEGIAGSETQYF. The CDR3 DNA sequence: TGTGCCATCAGTGAGGGGATAGCGGGGTCAGAGACCCAGTACTTC.

The gene calls are TRBV10-3 and TRBJ1-5; 8 bases align to TRBD1. CDR3 length: 13 amino acids. Germline V gene data show CDR1 as ENHRY and CDR2 as SYGVKD. The junction had 6 bases not matched to a gene; V was cut back by 9 bases and J by 5 bases. Here the CDR3 reads CAIRGQGDQPQHF. The CDR3 DNA reads as TGTGCCATTCGCGGACAGGGCGATCAGCCCCAGCATTTT.

The chain is built from TRBV4-1 and TRBJ1-4; D is undetermined. This CDR3 is built from 15 residues. Per the germline V gene, CDR1 is MGHRA and CDR2 is YSYEKL. Trimming stripped 1 base from V and 10 bases from J, with 16 bases between. CDR3 DNA: TGCGCCAGCAGCCAAGTAGTGCGGGGAGCTGGAAAACTGTTTTTT. Amino acids: CASSQVVRGAGKLFF.

This clone was recorded once. This CDR3 is CASKEQGVGGYTF. The CDR3 region has the DNA TGTGCCAGCAAGGAACAGGGCGTGGGGGGCTACACCTTC. This chain links TRBV6-5 with TRBJ1-2, with D perhaps TRBD1 (6 bases). Germline V gene sequence: CDR1 MNHEY, CDR2 SVGAGI. V lost 7 bases to trimming and J lost 8 bases, with 17 bases between them. The CDR3 runs to 13 residues.

The gene calls are TRBV29-1 and TRBJ1-1; D remains unclear. CDR1 is SQVTM, CDR2 ANQGSEA, per germline. Trimming took off 4 bases at V and 2 bases at J, with 14 bases between the two ends. CDR3 length equals 14 residues. The CDR3 reads CSVAMGSDNTEAFF. CDR3 in DNA: TGCAGCGTTGCGATGGGGTCCGACAACACTGAAGCTTTCTTT. Filled out from reference TRBV29-1 and TRBJ1-1, the complete variable domain reads SAVISQKPSRDICQRGTSLTIQCQVDSQVTMMFWYRQQPGQSLTLIATANQGSEATYESGFVIDKFPISRPNLTFSTLTVSNMSPEDSSIYLCSVAMGSDNTEAFFGQGTRLTVV.

The chain combines TRBV5-1 with TRBJ1-2; D is uncertain. The CDR3 has 13 residues. V shed 4 bases and J shed 4 bases, with 11 bases lying between them. The germline gives CDR1 SGHRS, CDR2 YFSETQ. For the CDR3, the DNA is TGCGCCAGCAGCCCCGTCGAAATCTATGGCTACACCTTC. Amino acid sequence: CASSPVEIYGYTF.

This chain links TRBV28 with TRBJ1-1; D is perhaps TRBD1 (5 bases). Germline V gene sequence: CDR1 MDHEN, CDR2 SYDVKM. There are 15 residues in the CDR3. Trimming pared 7 bases from V and 3 bases from J, leaving 18 bases between. CDR3 sequence (DNA): TGTGCCAGCACGCTCGCCTCGGGGGGGTACACTGAAGCTTTCTTT. Translated: CASTLASGGYTEAFF.

This chain connects TRBV19 to TRBJ1-2, with D maybe TRBD1 (5 bases). Trimming took 6 bases from V and 4 from J, leaving 15 bases between them. The CDR3 is 14 residues long. Germline V gene data show CDR1 as LNHDA and CDR2 as SQIVND (reference sequence). This CDR3 reads CASRIPGGFYGYTF. Written as DNA, the CDR3 is TGTGCCAGTAGAATTCCGGGGGGTTTCTATGGCTACACCTTC.

This clone turned up a few times. The chain couples TRBV6-5 to TRBJ2-1, with D possibly TRBD1 on 5 matching bases. Germline CDR1 is MNHEY and CDR2 is SVGAGI. There are 15 residues in the CDR3. V shed 8 bases and J shed 2 bases, with 16 bases lying between them. CDR3: CASSLGAIAYNEQFF. In DNA, the CDR3 is TGTGCCAGCTCCCTAGGGGCTATCGCCTACAATGAGCAGTTCTTC.